This T cell receptor (beta chain) was observed in a study of CD8 T cells in ankylosing spondylitis. There are many counts of this clonotype. Germline V lookup: CDR1 DFQATT, CDR2 SNEGSKA (reference sequence). Trimming removed 6 bases at V and 1 base at J, with 13 bases between. The CDR3 runs 14 residues. TCRdb reanalysed the 5' RACE reads using MiXCR and keeps one entry per CDR3 protein. The table records 250,000 to 400,000 distinct CDR3 sequences, 11% of them present only once. V usage is TRBV20-1 and J usage is TRBJ1-3, with D possibly TRBD1 on 6 matching bases. The sequenced sample was blood, either unsorted or a sorted T cell fraction (not recorded which). The clonotype originates from a female donor with ankylosing spondylitis or in good health (not recorded which). The CDR3 sequence is CSAPDRSSGNTIYF. CDR3 sequence (DNA): TGCAGTGCACCTGACAGGAGTTCTGGAAACACCATATATTTT.